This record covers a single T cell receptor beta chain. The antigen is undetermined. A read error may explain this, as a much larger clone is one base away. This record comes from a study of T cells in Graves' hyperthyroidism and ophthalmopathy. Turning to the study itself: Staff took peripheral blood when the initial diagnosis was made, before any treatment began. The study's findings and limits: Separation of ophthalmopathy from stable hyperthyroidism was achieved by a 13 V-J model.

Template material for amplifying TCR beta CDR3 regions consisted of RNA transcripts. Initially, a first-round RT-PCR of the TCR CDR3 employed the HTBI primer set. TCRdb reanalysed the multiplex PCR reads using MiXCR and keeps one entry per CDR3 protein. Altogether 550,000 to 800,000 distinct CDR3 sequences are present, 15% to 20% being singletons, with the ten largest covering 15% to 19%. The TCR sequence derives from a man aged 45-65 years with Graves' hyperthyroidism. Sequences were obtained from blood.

CDR3 nucleotide sequence: TGTGGAACGCACTGGCATTCTGGCTCCTACAATGAGCAGTTCTTC. This codes for CGTHWHSGSYNEQFF. The J gene is TRBJ2-1, the V gene TRBV11-3; D is unclear. Germline V gene lookup returns CDR1 SGHNT and CDR2 YENEEA. The CDR3 is 15 residues long.